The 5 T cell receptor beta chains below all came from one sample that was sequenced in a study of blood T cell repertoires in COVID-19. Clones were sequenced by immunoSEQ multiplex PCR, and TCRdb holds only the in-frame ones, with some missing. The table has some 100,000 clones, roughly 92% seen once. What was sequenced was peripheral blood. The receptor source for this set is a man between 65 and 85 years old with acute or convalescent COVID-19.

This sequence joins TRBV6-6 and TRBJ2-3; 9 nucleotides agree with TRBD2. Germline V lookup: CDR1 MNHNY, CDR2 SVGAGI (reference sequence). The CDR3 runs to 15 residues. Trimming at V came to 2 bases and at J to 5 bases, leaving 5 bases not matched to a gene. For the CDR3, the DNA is TGTGCCAGCAGTTACCTTAGCGGGGGCCAAGATACGCAGTATTTT. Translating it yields CASSYLSGGQDTQYF.

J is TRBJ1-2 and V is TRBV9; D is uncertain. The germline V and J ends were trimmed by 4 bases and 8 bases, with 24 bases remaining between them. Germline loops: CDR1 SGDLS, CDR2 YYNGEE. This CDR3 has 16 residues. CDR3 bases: TGTGCCAGCAGCCCCCTGCCGGGGAAACCTCTCGGCGGCTACACCTTC. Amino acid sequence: CASSPLPGKPLGGYTF.

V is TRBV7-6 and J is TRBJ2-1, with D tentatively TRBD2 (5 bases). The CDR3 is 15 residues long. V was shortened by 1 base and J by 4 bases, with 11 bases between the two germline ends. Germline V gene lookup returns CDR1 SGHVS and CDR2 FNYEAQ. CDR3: CASSLGPSKYNEQFF. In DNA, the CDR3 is TGTGCCAGCAGCTTAGGACCTAGCAAATACAATGAGCAGTTCTTC.

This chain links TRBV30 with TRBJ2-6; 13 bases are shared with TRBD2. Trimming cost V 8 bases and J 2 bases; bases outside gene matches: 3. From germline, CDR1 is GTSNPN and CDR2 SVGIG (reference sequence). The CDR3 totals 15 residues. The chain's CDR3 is CAALAGGPGANVLTF. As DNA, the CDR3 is TGTGCCGCACTAGCGGGGGGGCCTGGGGCCAACGTCCTGACTTTC. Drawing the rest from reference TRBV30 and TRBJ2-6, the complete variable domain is SQTIHQWPATLVQPVGSPLSLECTVEGTSNPNLYWYRQAAGRGLQLLFYSVGIGQISSEVPQNLSASRPQDRQFILSSKKLLLSDSGFYLCAALAGGPGANVLTFGAGSRLTVL.

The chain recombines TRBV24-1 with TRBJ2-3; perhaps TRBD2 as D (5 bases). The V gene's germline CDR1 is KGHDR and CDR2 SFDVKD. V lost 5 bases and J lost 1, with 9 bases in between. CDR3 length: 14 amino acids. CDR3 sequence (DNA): TGTGCCACCAGTGTTGCGGGCCGCACAGATACGCAGTATTTT. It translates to CATSVAGRTDTQYF.